The entry below describes one TCR beta chain. TCRdb keeps only in-frame clones here, not all; method: immunoSEQ multiplex PCR. The table lists fewer than 11,000 clones, 55% to 85% of them singletons, with about 34% in the top ten. This CDR3 is built from 15 residues. Per germline, CDR1 SGDLS and CDR2 YYNGEE. V trimming: 3 bases; J trimming: 7 bases; junction bases outside the gene matches: 6. The sample originates from a study of sequential checkpoint blockade in melanoma. Treatment here: randomized to nivolumab then ipilimumab (arm A) or the reverse (arm B). The V and J genes are TRBV9 and TRBJ2-2, with 10 bases aligning to TRBD2. Sequenced here: CD8+ T cells sorted from blood (inferred from file names), sampled from a patient given nivolumab and ipilimumab in sequence. This TCR was sampled from a human donor with melanoma. The CDR3 DNA reads TGTGCCAGCAGCGGGGGGGGGACTAGCGACGGGGAGCTGTTTTTT. Its protein is CASSGGGTSDGELFF. The full variable domain, completed using reference TRBV9 and TRBJ2-2, is DSGVTQTPKHLITATGQRVTLRCSPRSGDLSVYWYQQSLDQGLQFLIQYYNGEERAKGNILERFSAQQFPDLHSELNLSSLELGDSALYFCASSGGGTSDGELFFGEGSRLTVL.